Presented here are 20 T cell receptor beta chains from one specimen sequenced in a study of technical replicates of blood from a handful of donors. Clones were sequenced by immunoSEQ multiplex PCR, and TCRdb holds only the in-frame ones, with some missing. The data hold more than 70,000 clones, with about nine tenths observed a single time. Sequencing was carried out using T cells isolated from PBMCs. The source of these receptors is a human donor in good health.

This chain joins TRBV30 and TRBJ2-2; D perhaps matches TRBD2 (6 bases). V lost 3 bases and J 4 bases, leaving 9 bases between the germline ends. The germline gives CDR1 GTSNPN, CDR2 SVGIG (reference sequence). This CDR3 spans 13 amino acids. The CDR3 DNA reads TGTGCCTGGAGAGGAGGGTCCACCGGGGAGCTGTTTTTT. Protein: CAWRGGSTGELFF.

The genes are TRBV27 and TRBJ2-5; D is possibly TRBD2 (6 bases). The germline CDR1 and CDR2 sequences are MNHEY and SMNVEV (reference sequence). With 8 bases removed from V and 5 bases from J, the gap between germline ends came to 18 bases. This CDR3 is built from 14 residues. The CDR3 reads CASGLYWDSETQYF. The CDR3, as DNA: TGTGCCAGCGGGCTCTACTGGGACTCCGAGACCCAGTACTTC.

The V and J genes are TRBV28 and TRBJ2-5, with D perhaps TRBD2 (6 bases). V was trimmed by 2 bases and J by 2 bases, leaving 9 bases between them. Germline V gene data show CDR1 as MDHEN and CDR2 as SYDVKM. CDR3 length: 14 residues. The CDR3: CASSLRDSQETQYF. The DNA for the CDR3 is TGTGCCAGCAGTTTACGGGACTCACAAGAGACCCAGTACTTC.

This chain joins TRBV5-1 and TRBJ2-7, with 11 nucleotides matching TRBD1. The CDR3 consists of 14 residues. Germline V gives CDR1 SGHRS, CDR2 YFSETQ. With 0 bases clipped from V and 5 bases from J, the junction kept 1 base outside the gene matches. CDR3 DNA sequence: TGCGCCAGCAGCTTGGGGGACAGGGGGGACGAGCAGTACTTC. This gives the protein CASSLGDRGDEQYF.

V usage is TRBV5-1 and J usage is TRBJ2-5; weak D call: TRBD2 (6 bases). The CDR3 runs to 14 residues. The germline CDR1 and CDR2 sequences are SGHRS and YFSETQ. The V gene lost 1 base and the J gene lost 1 base, with 8 bases spanning the gap. CDR3 nucleotides: TGCGCCAGCAGCTTGTACGGGAGCCAAGAGACCCAGTACTTC. This translates into CASSLYGSQETQYF.

The rearrangement joins TRBV6-5 to TRBJ1-2; 9 nucleotides agree with TRBD1. The CDR3 has 14 residues. Germline CDR1 is MNHEY and CDR2 is SVGAGI. With 4 bases clipped from V and 0 bases from J, the junction kept 0 bases outside the gene matches. The CDR3 DNA reads TGTGCCAGCAGTTGGGACAGGGCTAACTATGGCTACACCTTC. This encodes CASSWDRANYGYTF.

V and J are TRBV4-1 and TRBJ2-7; 14 bases align to TRBD2. CDR1 MGHRA and CDR2 YSYEKL come from the germline V gene. CDR3 length: 18 residues. V gave up 3 bases and J gave up 0 bases; unmatched junction bases: 7. As DNA, the CDR3 is TGCGCCAGCAGCCAGGTTGGGACTAGCGGGAGCCGCTCCTACGAGCAGTACTTC. Amino acids: CASSQVGTSGSRSYEQYF.

The gene calls are TRBV19 and TRBJ2-7, with a possible D match to TRBD2 (6 bases). Between the trimmed V and J ends, which lost 2 bases and 2 bases, there was a span of 10 bases. CDR1 and CDR2 (germline): LNHDA, SQIVND (reference sequence). The CDR3 sequence is 14 residues long. DNA of the CDR3: TGTGCCAGTAGTATAATTGGCGGGGCCTACGAGCAGTACTTC. Translating gives CASSIIGGAYEQYF.

The chain carries TRBV29-1 and TRBJ1-1; D is possibly TRBD1 (6 bases). The CDR3 length is 15 residues. CDR1 is SQVTM, CDR2 ANQGSEA, per germline. Trimming cost V 3 bases and J 0 bases, with 14 bases left between them. The CDR3 spells CSVDQGWGMNTEAFF. The CDR3 DNA reads TGCAGCGTTGACCAGGGGTGGGGAATGAACACTGAAGCTTTCTTT.

The CDR3 spells CASSFQTGGRVEKLFF. In DNA form, the CDR3 reads TGTGCCAGCAGCTTTCAAACAGGGGGCCGAGTTGAAAAACTGTTTTTT. The chain is built from TRBV5-8 and TRBJ1-4; 9 bases match TRBD1. The V gene's germline CDR1 is SGHTS and CDR2 YDEGEE. V dropped 2 bases and J dropped 7; count of bases not matched to a gene: 9. The CDR3 is 16 amino acids.

This clone appeared a few times. The chain has TRBV30 and TRBJ1-5; no definite D call. Germline CDR1 and CDR2: GTSNPN and SVGIG (reference sequence). This CDR3 is 13 amino acids long. Deletions cut 5 bases from V and 2 bases from J, with 10 bases between. The CDR3 sequence: CAWAKEGNQPQHF. The CDR3 coding sequence is TGTGCCTGGGCTAAGGAGGGCAATCAGCCCCAGCATTTT.

This chain links TRBV19 with TRBJ2-1; D gene unclear. V was pared by 4 bases and J by 7 bases, with 8 bases between. Germline V gene lookup returns CDR1 LNHDA and CDR2 SQIVND (reference sequence). CDR3 length equals 12 residues. CDR3 protein: CASSTLRNEQFF. CDR3 nucleotide sequence: TGTGCCAGTAGTACCCTTCGGAATGAGCAGTTCTTC.

The gene calls are TRBV6-5 and TRBJ1-1, with TRBD1 as a possible D gene (5 bases). Germline V lookup: CDR1 MNHEY, CDR2 SVGAGI. V lost 6 bases to trimming and J lost 1 base, with 9 bases between them. CDR3 length: 13 amino acids. The CDR3 DNA sequence: TGTGCCAGCAGGATGACAGAGAACACTGAAGCTTTCTTT. This sequence encodes CASRMTENTEAFF.

The chain uses TRBV30 and TRBJ2-3; maybe TRBD1 (5 bases). This CDR3 has 14 residues. V lost 3 bases to trimming and J lost 4 bases, with 14 bases between them. Germline CDR1 and CDR2: GTSNPN and SVGIG (reference sequence). The CDR3 protein is CAWRFTGSSDTQYF. The CDR3 nucleotides are TGTGCCTGGAGATTCACAGGTTCCTCAGATACGCAGTATTTT.

The rearrangement uses TRBV9 and TRBJ1-1; D possibly corresponds to TRBD1 (6 bases). This CDR3 contains 14 residues. V lost 2 bases, J lost 7 bases, and 15 bases lay in between. The germline V gene has CDR1 SGDLS and CDR2 YYNGEE. CDR3 amino acids: CASSVVVGAGEAFF. CDR3 sequence (DNA): TGTGCCAGCAGCGTTGTCGTGGGGGCAGGTGAAGCTTTCTTT. Complete variable domain (other parts from reference TRBV9 and TRBJ1-1): DSGVTQTPKHLITATGQRVTLRCSPRSGDLSVYWYQQSLDQGLQFLIQYYNGEERAKGNILERFSAQQFPDLHSELNLSSLELGDSALYFCASSVVVGAGEAFFGQGTRLTVV.

The chain has TRBV19 and TRBJ1-5; D ambiguous. The CDR3 is 14 amino acids. V gave up 3 bases and J gave up 5 bases, with 11 bases separating them. Germline CDR1 reads LNHDA; CDR2 reads SQIVND (reference sequence). The CDR3 loop reads CASSMRGWDQPQHF. The CDR3 nucleotides are TGTGCCAGTAGTATGCGAGGGTGGGATCAGCCCCAGCATTTT. The entire variable domain, with the rest obtained from reference TRBV19 and TRBJ1-5, is as follows: DGGITQSPKYLFRKEGQNVTLSCEQNLNHDAMYWYRQDPGQGLRLIYYSQIVNDFQKGDIAEGYSVSREKKESFPLTVTSAQKNPTAFYLCASSMRGWDQPQHFGDGTRLSIL.

The count of this clone is one. CDR3 nucleotides: TGTGCCAGCAGCGGTGAAGTGGACAGGGACCAGCCCCAGCATTTT. Amino acid sequence: CASSGEVDRDQPQHF. V gene TRBV9 combines with J gene TRBJ1-5; 8 positions agree with TRBD1. The trim removed 3 bases at V and 7 bases at J, leaving 9 bases unmatched. Germline CDR1 is SGDLS and CDR2 is YYNGEE. The CDR3 runs to 15 residues. The full variable domain, its missing parts supplied by reference TRBV9 and TRBJ1-5, is DSGVTQTPKHLITATGQRVTLRCSPRSGDLSVYWYQQSLDQGLQFLIQYYNGEERAKGNILERFSAQQFPDLHSELNLSSLELGDSALYFCASSGEVDRDQPQHFGDGTRLSIL.

The rearrangement uses TRBV6-6 and TRBJ2-7, with 7 bases fitting TRBD2. Losses at the gene ends were 2 bases for V and 0 bases for J; bases not matched to a gene: 1. Germline V lookup: CDR1 MNHNY, CDR2 SVGAGI (reference sequence). This CDR3 region has 14 residues. The CDR3 loop is CASSYSGNSYEQYF. CDR3 sequence (DNA): TGTGCCAGCAGTTACAGCGGGAACTCCTACGAGCAGTACTTC.

The genes are TRBV29-1 and TRBJ2-3; 9 bases are a match to TRBD1. CDR1 is SQVTM, CDR2 ANQGSEA, per germline. J lost 0 bases, V lost 6 bases, and 13 bases had no gene match. The CDR3 length is 17 residues. DNA of the CDR3: TGCAGCGTGACGGGGACAGGGCTGCTTCCTAGCACAGATACGCAGTATTTT. Translated: CSVTGTGLLPSTDTQYF.

The chain joins TRBV6-5 to TRBJ2-7, with 15 bases matching TRBD2. Germline CDR1 reads MNHEY; CDR2 reads SVGAGI. J lost 6 bases, V lost 8 bases, and 8 bases had no gene match. The CDR3 length is 15 residues. CDR3 sequence (DNA): TGTGCCAGCTCCCAAGGACTAGCGGGAGGGGGCGAGCAGTACTTC. Protein sequence: CASSQGLAGGGEQYF.